A selection of T cell receptor beta chains follows, all from one sample in a study of blood T cell repertoires in COVID-19. The protocol was immunoSEQ multiplex PCR, while the TCRdb copy is restricted to in-frame clones and leaves out a portion. The sample lists about 220,000 clones, around 84% occurring once. The sample was peripheral blood. Source of these receptors: a man aged 30 to 45 with active or convalescent COVID-19. CDR3s include the opening cysteine and the closing phenylalanine or tryptophan. Fields, in order: V gene, CDR3 length, clone size, CDR3 protein. Size is stated for part of the rows, as once, few or many counts, or as a class when the clone is expanded.

>TRBV28|14|.
CASSPVSFPEALHF
>TRBV5-1|13|once
CASSFDSNYGYTF
>TRBV7-2|17|.
CASSLGGLEFWFKTQYF
>TRBV2|14|.
CASSGGQKNTEAFF
>TRBV7-3|22|.
CASSSNPPGPQREPYPYNEQFF
>TRBV27|15|.
CASSPGTATNEKLFF
>TRBV11-2|15|.
CASSLTRDSLKTQYF
>TRBV4-2|16|once
CASSQLKGQGNEKLFF
>TRBV6-5|13|.
CASSSQGGEKLFF
>TRBV28|17|.
CASSLPLTGALQETQYF
>TRBV6-6|13|.
CASSPGTAVEQYF
>TRBV27|12|.
CASSGGDYEQYF
>TRBV12-3/TRBV12-4|11|.
CASRFSGELFF
>TRBV28|14|.
CASSSGFLDEKLFF
>TRBV11-2|13|.
CASSYTGNQPQHF
>TRBV6-2/TRBV6-3|15|.
CASSYPGLSGGTQYF
>TRBV6-5|13|.
CASSYSGAQPQHF
>TRBV5-1|16|.
CASSRGAGSSYNEQFF
>TRBV5-1|14|.
CASNSGGNNSPLHF
>TRBV28|17|.
CASSLAHHDGGNTEAFF
>TRBV10-3|16|.
CAISSQGQGIGNTIYF
>TRBV7-2|13|.
CASSLGVAQPQHF
>TRBV29-1|13|.
CSVPRGGADEQFF
>TRBV18|15|.
CASSPQSPRGGEQFF
>TRBV7-3|15|.
CASSRSAGDTDTQYF
>TRBV18|14|.
CASSPRATQETQYF
>TRBV9|16|.
CASSTHFGQRNEKLFF
>TRBV5-4|13|once
CASSSSGGYEQYF